The clone carrying this T cell receptor (beta chain) was seen just once. What it recognizes is unknown. TCRdb analysed the PCR reads with MiXCR anew, one entry per CDR3 protein. The sample carries around 460,000 distinct CDR3 sequences, about 25% recorded once. V was pared by 6 bases and J by 6 bases, with 20 bases between. This CDR3 comprises 16 residues. CDR1 and CDR2 (germline): MNHEY, SVGAGI. These data are taken from a study of molecular identifiers for immune sequencing clone quantification. Study conclusions and caveats: Among around 1 million naive cells, as was reported, spiked Jurkat TCR RNA from one cell was detectable.

Sequencing used naive CD8+ T cells from blood, with Jurkat cell RNA spiked in. As for subset: FACS-sorted CD8+CD4-CCR7+CD45RA+ naive T cells. The rearrangement links TRBV6-5 to TRBJ2-2; no firm D call. The sequence was collected from a human donor in good health. Some libraries in this study had Jurkat cell RNA spiked in. CDR3 sequence: CASRLYPNHPPGELFF. The CDR3 bases are TGTGCCAGCAGACTCTACCCAAATCATCCCCCCGGGGAGCTGTTTTTT.